This TCR beta chain originates from a study of cytomegalovirus exposure and HLA in healthy donors. A multiplex PCR was run with 60 Vbeta primers and 13 Jbeta primers. TCRdb's table, derived via immunoSEQ multiplex PCR, lists solely in-frame clones and lacks some. The sample carries roughly 190,000 clones, 80% recorded once. The sequence was obtained from a man in his forties or fifties in good health and CMV-seropositive. The source material was PBMCs.

This CDR3 reads CATTEHQGGMSEQYF. The CDR3 DNA sequence: TGTGCCACAACAGAGCACCAGGGGGGAATGAGCGAGCAGTACTTC. The chain uses TRBV19 and TRBJ2-7; D might be TRBD1 (7 bases). V lost 10 bases to trimming and J lost 6 bases, with 25 bases between them. The germline V gene encodes CDR1 LNHDA and CDR2 SQIVND (reference sequence). The CDR3 runs to 15 residues.